A selection of T cell receptor beta chains follows, all from one sample in a study of cytomegalovirus exposure and HLA in healthy donors. Assay: immunoSEQ multiplex PCR; the TCRdb copy retains only in-frame clones and omits some. The table has 200,000 or so clones, over 75% seen once. The material sequenced was PBMCs. These receptors originate from a girl between 2 and 10 years old in good health and CMV-seronegative. Both conserved end residues are part of each CDR3. Each record gives: CDR3 protein, D gene, V gene, J gene. D genes are given only for firm matches.

cdr3_aa: CAWSVPGYPGGTQYF
d_call: -
v_call: TRBV30
j_call: TRBJ2-5

cdr3_aa: CASSSYVSGSTDTQYF
d_call: -
v_call: TRBV7-9
j_call: TRBJ2-3

cdr3_aa: CASSVREQETQYF
d_call: -
v_call: TRBV6-1
j_call: TRBJ2-5

cdr3_aa: CASGLGLAGSQFF
d_call: TRBD2
v_call: TRBV12-5
j_call: TRBJ2-1

cdr3_aa: CASSTSPRSGNTIYF
d_call: -
v_call: TRBV6-5
j_call: TRBJ1-3

cdr3_aa: CASSSFIHTQYF
d_call: -
v_call: TRBV11-2
j_call: TRBJ2-3

cdr3_aa: CASSLLADGDIQYF
d_call: TRBD2
v_call: TRBV5-1
j_call: TRBJ2-4

cdr3_aa: CASSLSGGENIQYF
d_call: TRBD2
v_call: TRBV5-4
j_call: TRBJ2-4

cdr3_aa: CASSEAGGGTDTQYF
d_call: TRBD2
v_call: TRBV6-1
j_call: TRBJ2-3

cdr3_aa: CASSQEAGYTDTQYF
d_call: -
v_call: TRBV14
j_call: TRBJ2-3

cdr3_aa: CASSSTRTEAFF
d_call: -
v_call: TRBV11-2
j_call: TRBJ1-1

cdr3_aa: CATSRDLGGFNSNQPQHF
d_call: -
v_call: TRBV15
j_call: TRBJ1-5

cdr3_aa: CASSEDREYNEQFF
d_call: -
v_call: TRBV2
j_call: TRBJ2-1

cdr3_aa: CAWGQGTTQTDTQYF
d_call: TRBD1
v_call: TRBV30
j_call: TRBJ2-3

cdr3_aa: CASSYQQGFNQPQHF
d_call: -
v_call: TRBV6-5
j_call: TRBJ1-5

cdr3_aa: CASSQRGPGDRAGYEQYF
d_call: TRBD1
v_call: TRBV23-1
j_call: TRBJ2-7

cdr3_aa: CASSPGRGSPLHF
d_call: -
v_call: TRBV14
j_call: TRBJ1-6

cdr3_aa: CASSSDRSSTDTQYF
d_call: -
v_call: TRBV7-9
j_call: TRBJ2-3

cdr3_aa: CASRESGSPNTGELFF
d_call: TRBD2
v_call: TRBV6-1
j_call: TRBJ2-2

cdr3_aa: CASSLPGNQETQYF
d_call: -
v_call: TRBV2
j_call: TRBJ2-5

cdr3_aa: CASSLGDRDNHEQYF
d_call: TRBD1
v_call: TRBV5-1
j_call: TRBJ2-7

cdr3_aa: CASSLGAYEKLFF
d_call: -
v_call: TRBV5-1
j_call: TRBJ1-4

cdr3_aa: CASSVAGGQIGEQYF
d_call: TRBD2
v_call: TRBV9
j_call: TRBJ2-7

cdr3_aa: CASSGEVYGYTF
d_call: -
v_call: TRBV9
j_call: TRBJ1-2

cdr3_aa: CASSLAGGQGEAFF
d_call: TRBD1
v_call: TRBV5-1
j_call: TRBJ1-1

cdr3_aa: CASSLSVLAGGREQFF
d_call: TRBD2
v_call: TRBV27
j_call: TRBJ2-1

cdr3_aa: CASSPRLAGGPYYEQYF
d_call: TRBD2
v_call: TRBV18
j_call: TRBJ2-7

cdr3_aa: CASSSRTGVNTEAFF
d_call: TRBD1
v_call: TRBV5-1
j_call: TRBJ1-1

cdr3_aa: CASSPGLAVRTQYF
d_call: TRBD2
v_call: TRBV11-1
j_call: TRBJ2-5

cdr3_aa: CASSPLEGVYGYTF
d_call: -
v_call: TRBV19
j_call: TRBJ1-2

cdr3_aa: CASSLGPVRGEQYF
d_call: -
v_call: TRBV5-6
j_call: TRBJ2-7

cdr3_aa: CSVRTGKLTDTQYF
d_call: TRBD1
v_call: TRBV29-1
j_call: TRBJ2-3

cdr3_aa: CSARQANEQFF
d_call: -
v_call: TRBV20-1
j_call: TRBJ2-1

cdr3_aa: CASSLRAPSYNEQFF
d_call: -
v_call: TRBV7-9
j_call: TRBJ2-1

cdr3_aa: CASSIAEATGELFF
d_call: -
v_call: TRBV19
j_call: TRBJ2-2

cdr3_aa: CASSQGAGGDKNIQYF
d_call: TRBD2
v_call: TRBV4-1
j_call: TRBJ2-4

cdr3_aa: CASRNGASSYNEQFF
d_call: -
v_call: TRBV19
j_call: TRBJ2-1

cdr3_aa: CASWSGGRNEQYF
d_call: TRBD1
v_call: TRBV6-5
j_call: TRBJ2-7

cdr3_aa: CASSLGLLSFMDTQYF
d_call: -
v_call: TRBV7-2
j_call: TRBJ2-3

cdr3_aa: CASSLGGQALNTEAFF
d_call: TRBD1
v_call: TRBV5-5
j_call: TRBJ1-1

cdr3_aa: CASSQDGQGAQPQHF
d_call: TRBD1
v_call: TRBV4-1
j_call: TRBJ1-5

cdr3_aa: CASSYSISTSGNTIYF
d_call: -
v_call: TRBV6-5
j_call: TRBJ1-3

cdr3_aa: CASRWRGGYNEQFF
d_call: TRBD2
v_call: TRBV6-1
j_call: TRBJ2-1

cdr3_aa: CSVAGKWSENTIYF
d_call: -
v_call: TRBV29-1
j_call: TRBJ1-3

cdr3_aa: CSSSFEGRKLFF
d_call: -
v_call: TRBV7-9
j_call: TRBJ1-4

cdr3_aa: CASSSPLTGGDSYTF
d_call: TRBD1
v_call: TRBV5-1
j_call: TRBJ1-2

cdr3_aa: CSVAGLAPREQYF
d_call: TRBD2
v_call: TRBV29-1
j_call: TRBJ2-7

cdr3_aa: CASSYTGTGGGSFF
d_call: TRBD1
v_call: TRBV6-6
j_call: TRBJ1-1

cdr3_aa: CASNTRGGGGDTQYF
d_call: TRBD2
v_call: TRBV5-4
j_call: TRBJ2-3

cdr3_aa: CASRLDGGAYSSYEQYF
d_call: -
v_call: TRBV27
j_call: TRBJ2-7

cdr3_aa: CASSLGQVSSAYEQYF
d_call: -
v_call: TRBV7-6
j_call: TRBJ2-7

cdr3_aa: CASSDSDLPSEQYF
d_call: -
v_call: TRBV10-1
j_call: TRBJ2-7

cdr3_aa: CASSKTQGVDYGYTF
d_call: -
v_call: TRBV19
j_call: TRBJ1-2

cdr3_aa: CASSLGGLGAFF
d_call: -
v_call: TRBV7-9
j_call: TRBJ1-1